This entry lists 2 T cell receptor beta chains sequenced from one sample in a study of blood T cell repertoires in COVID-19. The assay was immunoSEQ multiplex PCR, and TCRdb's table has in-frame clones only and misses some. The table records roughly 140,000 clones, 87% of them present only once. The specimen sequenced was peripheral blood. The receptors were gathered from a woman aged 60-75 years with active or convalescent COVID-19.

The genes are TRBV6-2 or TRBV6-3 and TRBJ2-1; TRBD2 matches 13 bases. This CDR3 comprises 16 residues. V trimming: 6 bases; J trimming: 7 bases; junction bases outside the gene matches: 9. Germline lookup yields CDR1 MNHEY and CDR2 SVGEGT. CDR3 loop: CASSQWELAGGNEQFF. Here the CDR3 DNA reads TGTGCCAGCAGCCAATGGGAACTAGCGGGGGGGAATGAGCAGTTCTTC.

This CDR3 reads CASSADRGRSVNQPQHF. The CDR3 coding sequence is TGTGCCAGTAGTGCGGACAGGGGTCGTTCCGTTAATCAGCCCCAGCATTTT. The chain joins TRBV19 to TRBJ1-5, with TRBD1 identical over 9 bases. Germline V CDR1 and CDR2: LNHDA, SQIVND (reference sequence). The trim removed 5 bases at V and 4 bases at J, leaving 12 bases unmatched. The CDR3 length is 17 residues.